These T cell receptor beta chains were read from a single sample in a study of blood T cell repertoires in COVID-19. Using immunoSEQ multiplex PCR, the repertoire was profiled, and TCRdb retains in-frame clones only, with some absent. The data show 300,000 to 350,000 clones, 75% to 90% seen once. The sequencing input was peripheral blood. These receptors came from a woman aged 25 to 45 with COVID-19, enrolled during active disease. Each CDR3 is given with its conserved first and last residue. A D gene is named only where the DNA matches it firmly. Size tells how often a clone was seen (once, few, many) or the class of an expanded clone, and some rows leave it out.

clone_size,v_call,d_call,j_call,cdr3_nt,cdr3_aa
.,TRBV27,TRBD1,TRBJ1-1,TGTGCCAGCAGTCTACTCGACAGGGTGAGCACTGAAGCTTTCTTT,CASSLLDRVSTEAFF
.,TRBV6-2/TRBV6-3,.,TRBJ2-6,TGTGCCAGCAGCGTCAGGCCTCCTGGCGGGGCCAACGTCCTGACTTTC,CASSVRPPGGANVLTF
.,TRBV18,TRBD1,TRBJ2-7,TGTGCCAGCTCACCAGGGACGGGACAGGGCTACGAGCAGTACTTC,CASSPGTGQGYEQYF
.,TRBV5-1,TRBD1,TRBJ1-6,TGCGCCAGCAGCTTAGTGGACAGGGACAATTCACCCCTCCACTTT,CASSLVDRDNSPLHF
.,TRBV6-6,.,TRBJ2-5,TGTGCCAGCAAAGGGGCCCAAGAGACCCAGTACTTC,CASKGAQETQYF
once,TRBV19,TRBD1,TRBJ2-1,TGTGCCAGTAGTCCCGGGACAGGGGGCACCTACAATGAGCAGTTCTTC,CASSPGTGGTYNEQFF
.,TRBV5-1,.,TRBJ2-3,TGCGCCAGCAGGGAGGGGATAGGGGCAGATACGCAGTATTTT,CASREGIGADTQYF
.,TRBV28,TRBD1,TRBJ1-5,TGTGCCAGCAGGAGGGGGCCCAGCAATCAGCCCCAGCATTTT,CASRRGPSNQPQHF
.,TRBV19,TRBD2,TRBJ2-7,TGTGCCAGTAGTCTAGCGGGAGCCTACGAGCAGTACTTC,CASSLAGAYEQYF
.,TRBV2,TRBD1,TRBJ1-2,TGTGCCAGCACCAGACAGGGGGCGGGTGGCTACACCTTC,CASTRQGAGGYTF
.,TRBV7-2,.,TRBJ1-1,TGTGCCAGCAGCTTAGCTGGAGGGGGGGACACTGAAGCTTTCTTT,CASSLAGGGDTEAFF
few,TRBV11-2,TRBD1,TRBJ1-2,TGTGCCAGCAGCTTGGGGGCACAGGGGTCGGGTGGCTACACCTTC,CASSLGAQGSGGYTF
.,TRBV5-1,.,TRBJ1-3,TGCGCCAGCAGCTTGGGTCTTTTCTCTGGAAACACCATATATTTT,CASSLGLFSGNTIYF
.,TRBV15,.,TRBJ2-6,TGTGCCACCAGCAAAGAGCAGAACTCTGGGGCCAACGTCCTGACTTTC,CATSKEQNSGANVLTF
.,TRBV7-8,TRBD1,TRBJ1-1,TGTGCCAGCAGCTTACATTATACTTGGTCAGGGGGCGACCGAAACCGGGACACTGAAGCTTTCTTT,CASSLHYTWSGGDRNRDTEAFF
few,TRBV25-1,.,TRBJ1-2,TGTGCCAGCAGTGAACGTGGCAGGGTCTATGGCTACACCTTC,CASSERGRVYGYTF
few,TRBV6-6,TRBD1,TRBJ1-2,TGTGCCAGCAGCTCAGGGGGGCACTATGGCTACACCTTC,CASSSGGHYGYTF
.,TRBV6-5,.,TRBJ2-2,TGTGCCAGCAGAACAGGGACCGACGCCGGGGAGCTGTTTTTT,CASRTGTDAGELFF
.,TRBV29-1,TRBD1,TRBJ1-5,TGCAGCGTTGGGACAGGGGGGTTGGGTCAGCCCCAGCATTTT,CSVGTGGLGQPQHF
.,TRBV10-3,.,TRBJ2-3,TGTGCCATCAGGGGGGGAATCTTTACAGATACGCAGTATTTT,CAIRGGIFTDTQYF
.,TRBV4-1,.,TRBJ2-7,TGCGCCAGCAGCCCAGATTTCGACGAGCAGTACTTC,CASSPDFDEQYF
few,TRBV7-9,.,TRBJ2-1,TGTGCCAGCAGCCGAGATTTCAATGAGCAGTTCTTC,CASSRDFNEQFF
.,TRBV30,.,TRBJ2-3,TGTGCCTGGAGTGTAGAGCGCTATACAGATACGCAGTATTTT,CAWSVERYTDTQYF
.,TRBV30,.,TRBJ1-4,TGTGCCTGGAGTGGGGGCGCGGCTGAAAAACTGTTTTTT,CAWSGGAAEKLFF
.,TRBV2,TRBD1,TRBJ1-2,TGTGCCAGCAGTCCCGGACAGGGGAGAGGCTACACCTTC,CASSPGQGRGYTF
.,TRBV11-2,.,TRBJ2-7,TGTGCCAGCAGCTTGAGCGAGCGGAGGACCGTGCTCTCCTACGAGCAGTACTTC,CASSLSERRTVLSYEQYF
.,TRBV19,.,TRBJ2-6,TGTGCCAGTAGCCCTTCCAGGGAATCTGGGGCCAACGTCCTGACTTTC,CASSPSRESGANVLTF
.,TRBV28,TRBD2,TRBJ2-7,TGTGCCAGCAGGACTAGCGGGAGCTCCGAGCAGTACTTC,CASRTSGSSEQYF
.,TRBV3-1/TRBV3-2,.,TRBJ2-7,TGTGCCAGCAGCCAAGATGGCTGGAGGGAGTACTTC,CASSQDGWREYF
.,TRBV27,.,TRBJ2-1,TGTGCCAGCAGTTTATCGATGGCGGATGGGGGGAATGAGCAGTTCTTC,CASSLSMADGGNEQFF
.,TRBV6-6,.,TRBJ2-7,TGTGCCAGCAGTTCCCGGACAGCCTGGGACGAGCAGTACTTC,CASSSRTAWDEQYF
once,TRBV2,.,TRBJ1-1,TGTGCCAGCAGTGTATTACTCGAAGCTTTCTTT,CASSVLLEAFF
.,TRBV4-1,TRBD1,TRBJ1-5,TGCGCCAGCAGCCAAGCCCCTCGTCCGGGACAGAGCAATCAGCCCCAGCATTTT,CASSQAPRPGQSNQPQHF
.,TRBV19,TRBD2,TRBJ2-5,TGTGCCAGTAGTATTCTCGGGAGCGGGAGGAACCAAGAGACCCAGTACTTC,CASSILGSGRNQETQYF
.,TRBV27,TRBD2,TRBJ2-3,TGTGCCAGCAGTCCGGGGGGAGATACGCAGTATTTT,CASSPGGDTQYF
.,TRBV3-1/TRBV3-2,TRBD1,TRBJ1-2,TGTGCCAGCAGCCAAGTCCCGGGACAGGGGCGTTATGGCTACACCTTC,CASSQVPGQGRYGYTF
.,TRBV7-2,TRBD2,TRBJ2-3,TGTGCCAGCACCGGTCCCGGCAGCGGGAGGGCCGCAGATACGCAGTATTTT,CASTGPGSGRAADTQYF
.,TRBV5-5,.,TRBJ2-7,TGTGCCAGCAGCTTGATTCCGGGGGTGGGACCAACATCCTACGAGCAGTACTTC,CASSLIPGVGPTSYEQYF
.,TRBV19,.,TRBJ1-2,TGTGCCAGTAGTAAAGGGAGGGGAAGAGACTATGGCTACACCTTC,CASSKGRGRDYGYTF
once,TRBV7-9,TRBD2,TRBJ2-2,TGTGCCAGCAGCTTAGTCGCGGGAGGGTTTAACACCGGGGAGCTGTTTTTT,CASSLVAGGFNTGELFF
.,TRBV24-1,TRBD2,TRBJ2-1,TGTGCCACCAGTGATTTCCTAGCGGGAGGTCAACCTGAGCAGTTCTTC,CATSDFLAGGQPEQFF
.,TRBV5-4,TRBD2,TRBJ2-3,TGTGCCAGCAGCTTGCCCCTAGCGGGAGCGGTAGATACGCAGTATTTT,CASSLPLAGAVDTQYF
.,TRBV27,.,TRBJ2-7,TGTGCCAGCAGTTTATCCCCGTTCTCCTACGAGCAGTACTTC,CASSLSPFSYEQYF
.,TRBV12-5,TRBD1,TRBJ1-1,TGTGCTAGTGGTTGGACAGGAGGTCTTATGAACACTGAAGCTTTCTTT,CASGWTGGLMNTEAFF
once,TRBV6-5,TRBD2,TRBJ2-2,TGTGCCAGCAGCTACTTTGGGGGGGAAACCGGGGAGCTGTTTTTT,CASSYFGGETGELFF
few,TRBV7-2,.,TRBJ1-1,TGTGCCAGCAGCCCCCTGGAGATGAACACTGAAGCTTTCTTT,CASSPLEMNTEAFF